This T cell receptor (beta chain) comes out of a study of blood T cell repertoires in COVID-19. Study information: Material from acute and convalescent COVID-19 was sourced from the United States, Italy and Spain.

Data came from immunoSEQ multiplex PCR; TCRdb stores just in-frame clones and leaves some out. The sample shows about 160,000 clones, approximately 88% of them seen only once. V gave up 4 bases and J gave up 5 bases; unmatched junction bases: 7. Per germline, CDR1 SEHNR and CDR2 FQNEAQ (reference sequence). The CDR3 loop spans 15 amino acids. The specimen sequenced was peripheral blood. This chain connects TRBV7-9 to TRBJ2-5, with 10 bases aligning to TRBD1. The source of this sequence is an older woman who had recovered from COVID-19. The CDR3 protein is CASSYGQGVRETQYF. The CDR3 bases are TGTGCCAGCAGCTATGGACAGGGGGTTCGCGAGACCCAGTACTTC.